The entry that follows covers one T cell receptor beta chain sequence. What it binds is unknown. These data come from a study of cytomegalovirus exposure and HLA in healthy donors. General study findings and limits: A later analysis reported that several of the most significant clusters appeared to be linked to common viral pathogens, among them Epstein-Barr virus. Presence/absence analyses treated sequencing depth as roughly uniform across donors.

Per germline, CDR1 MNHNS and CDR2 SASEGT. This CDR3 is 14 amino acids long. The V gene end was trimmed by 8 bases and the J gene end by 4 bases; junction bases not matched to a gene: 7. The primer mix had 60 Vbeta and 13 Jbeta primers. Data came from immunoSEQ multiplex PCR; TCRdb stores just in-frame clones and leaves some out. The sample has about 180,000 clones, approximately 72% seen once; the top ten hold approximately 2.3%. This chain links TRBV6-1 with TRBJ2-2; 7 bases fit TRBD2. The clonotype originates from a female donor in good health and CMV-seronegative. Sequences were obtained from PBMCs. The CDR3 loop reads CASRGREGTGELFF. The CDR3 nucleotides are TGTGCCAGCCGAGGAAGGGAGGGCACCGGGGAGCTGTTTTTT.